This record covers a single T cell receptor (beta chain). Antigen unknown. Patients were excluded for autoimmune disease history or systemic immunosuppression. The investigators sampled blood at baseline, at cycle 4 day 1, and at cycle 7 day 1. This sample is drawn from a study of OX40 agonist ivuxolimab in advanced cancers. Notes on the study in general: Clonal expansion was seen in CD4+ and CD8+ blood T cells by week 6 at 0.1 to 3.0 mg/kg. Individuals who were partial responders at 0.1-3.0 mg/kg had clonal expansion that ranked among the lowest.

CDR1 and CDR2 from the germline V gene are SGHKS and YYEKEE (reference sequence). The CDR3 covers 13 residues. V lost 4 bases, J lost 5 bases, and 12 bases lay in between. Sequencing was performed with immunoSEQ multiplex PCR; in TCRdb, only in-frame clones are kept and a portion is missing. The sample records 25,000 to 30,000 clones, 70% to 85% being singletons. The chain recombines TRBV5-5 with TRBJ1-1, with no clear D. Sequenced here: CD4+ or CD8+ T cells sorted from blood, sampled in a trial of the OX40 agonist ivuxolimab. The receptor comes from an adult with an advanced solid tumor such as melanoma, head and neck, liver or kidney cancer. The CDR3 sequence: CASSRRLGTEAFF. Here the CDR3 DNA reads TGTGCCAGCAGCCGAAGACTGGGGACTGAAGCTTTCTTT.